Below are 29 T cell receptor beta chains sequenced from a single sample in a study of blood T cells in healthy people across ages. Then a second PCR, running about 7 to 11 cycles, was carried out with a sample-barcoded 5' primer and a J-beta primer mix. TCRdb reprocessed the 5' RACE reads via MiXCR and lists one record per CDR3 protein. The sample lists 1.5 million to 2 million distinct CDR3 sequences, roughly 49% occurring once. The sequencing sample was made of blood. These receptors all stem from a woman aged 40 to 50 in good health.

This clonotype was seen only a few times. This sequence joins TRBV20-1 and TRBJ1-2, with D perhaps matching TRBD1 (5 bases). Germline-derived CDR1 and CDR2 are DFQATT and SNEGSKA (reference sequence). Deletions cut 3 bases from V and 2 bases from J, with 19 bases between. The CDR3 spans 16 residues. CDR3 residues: CSASSGGSGGNYGYTF. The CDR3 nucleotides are TGCAGTGCTAGTAGCGGGGGTAGTGGGGGGAACTATGGCTACACCTTC.

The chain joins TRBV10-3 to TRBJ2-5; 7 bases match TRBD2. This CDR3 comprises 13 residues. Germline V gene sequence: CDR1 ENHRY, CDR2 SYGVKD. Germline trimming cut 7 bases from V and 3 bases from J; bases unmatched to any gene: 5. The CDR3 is CAIKGGGEETQYF. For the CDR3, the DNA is TGTGCCATCAAGGGCGGGGGAGAAGAGACCCAGTACTTC.

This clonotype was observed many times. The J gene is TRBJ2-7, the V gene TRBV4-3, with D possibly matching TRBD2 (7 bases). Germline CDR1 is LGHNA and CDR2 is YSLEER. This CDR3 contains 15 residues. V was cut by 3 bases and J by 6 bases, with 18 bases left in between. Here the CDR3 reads CASSQEGGPFAEQYF. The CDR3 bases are TGCGCCAGCAGCCAGGAGGGGGGGCCCTTTGCCGAGCAGTACTTC.

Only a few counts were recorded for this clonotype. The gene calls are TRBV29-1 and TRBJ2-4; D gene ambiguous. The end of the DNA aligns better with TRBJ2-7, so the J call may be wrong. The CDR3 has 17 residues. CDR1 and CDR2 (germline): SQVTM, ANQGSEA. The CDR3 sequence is CSVIRPAGNIRIYEQYF. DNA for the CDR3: TGCAGCGTCATAAGGCCAGCTGGGAACATTCGAATCTACGAGCAGTACTTC.

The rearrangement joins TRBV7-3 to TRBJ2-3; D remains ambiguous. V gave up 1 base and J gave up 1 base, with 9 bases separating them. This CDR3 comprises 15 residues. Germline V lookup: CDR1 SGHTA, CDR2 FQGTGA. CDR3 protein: CASSLNWFGTDTQYF. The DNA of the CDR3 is TGTGCCAGCAGCTTAAATTGGTTCGGCACAGATACGCAGTATTTT.

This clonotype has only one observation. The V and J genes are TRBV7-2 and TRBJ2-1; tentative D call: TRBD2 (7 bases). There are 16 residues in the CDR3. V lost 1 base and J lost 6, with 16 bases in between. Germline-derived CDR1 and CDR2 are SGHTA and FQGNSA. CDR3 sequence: CASSLGSGGATNEQFF. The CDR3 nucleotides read TGTGCCAGCAGCTTAGGATCTGGGGGGGCCACCAATGAGCAGTTCTTC.

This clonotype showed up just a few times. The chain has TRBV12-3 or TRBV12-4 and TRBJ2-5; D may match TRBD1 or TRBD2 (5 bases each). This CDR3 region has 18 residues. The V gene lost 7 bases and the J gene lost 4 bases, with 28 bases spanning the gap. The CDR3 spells CASNSPGVRARTRETQYF. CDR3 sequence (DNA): TGTGCCAGCAACTCACCTGGGGTCAGGGCTCGGACTCGAGAGACCCAGTACTTC.

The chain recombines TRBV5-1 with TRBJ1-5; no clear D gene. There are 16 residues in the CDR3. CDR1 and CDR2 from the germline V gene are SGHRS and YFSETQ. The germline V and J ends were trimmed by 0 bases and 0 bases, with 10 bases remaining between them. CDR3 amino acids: CASSLDGQSSNQPQHF. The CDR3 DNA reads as TGCGCCAGCAGCTTGGATGGGCAGTCTAGCAATCAGCCCCAGCATTTT.

This CDR3 reads CASSHKATSSYEQYF. CDR3 nucleotides: TGTGCCAGCAGCCATAAAGCGACGAGCTCCTACGAGCAGTACTTC. The rearrangement joins TRBV7-2 to TRBJ2-7; no reliable D call. Germline V CDR1 and CDR2: SGHTA, FQGNSA. With 5 bases removed from V and 0 bases from J, the gap between germline ends came to 14 bases. CDR3 length: 15 residues.

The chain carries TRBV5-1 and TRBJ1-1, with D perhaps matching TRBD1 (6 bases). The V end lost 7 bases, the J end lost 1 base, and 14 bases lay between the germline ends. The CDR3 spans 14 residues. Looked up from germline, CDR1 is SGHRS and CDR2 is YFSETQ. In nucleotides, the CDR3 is TGCGCCAGCGGGGAGCCGGGACAGAACACTGAAGCTTTCTTT. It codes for CASGEPGQNTEAFF. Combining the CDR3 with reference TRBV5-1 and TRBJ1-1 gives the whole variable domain KAGVTQTPRYLIKTRGQQVTLSCSPISGHRSVSWYQQTPGQGLQFLFEYFSETQRNKGNFPGRFSGRQFSNSRSEMNVSTLELGDSALYLCASGEPGQNTEAFFGQGTRLTVV.

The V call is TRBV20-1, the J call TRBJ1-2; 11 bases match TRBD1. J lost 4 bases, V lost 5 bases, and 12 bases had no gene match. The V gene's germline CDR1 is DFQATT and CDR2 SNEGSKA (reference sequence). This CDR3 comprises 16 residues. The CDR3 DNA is TGCAGTGCTGTTCCTCCCGGGACAGGGGGTATCTATGGCTACACCTTC. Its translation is CSAVPPGTGGIYGYTF.

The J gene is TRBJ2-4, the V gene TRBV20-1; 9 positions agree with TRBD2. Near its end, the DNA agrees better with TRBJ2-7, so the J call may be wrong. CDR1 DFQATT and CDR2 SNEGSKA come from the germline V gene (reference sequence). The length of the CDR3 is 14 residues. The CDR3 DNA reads TGCAGTGCTAGGGGCGGGGGGGCATTCTACGAGCAGTACTTC. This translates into CSARGGGAFYEQYF.

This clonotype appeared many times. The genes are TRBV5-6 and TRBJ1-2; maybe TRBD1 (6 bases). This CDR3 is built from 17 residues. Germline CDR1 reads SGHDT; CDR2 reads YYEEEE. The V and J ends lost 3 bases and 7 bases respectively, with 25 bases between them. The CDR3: CASSSVHNPQGKGGYTF. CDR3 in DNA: TGTGCCAGCAGCTCGGTTCATAATCCTCAGGGGAAGGGTGGCTACACCTTC. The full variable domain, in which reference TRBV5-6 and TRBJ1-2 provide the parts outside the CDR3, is DAGVTQSPTHLIKTRGQQVTLRCSPKSGHDTVSWYQQALGQGPQFIFQYYEEEERQRGNFPDRFSGHQFPNYSSELNVNALLLGDSALYLCASSSVHNPQGKGGYTFGSGTRLTVV.

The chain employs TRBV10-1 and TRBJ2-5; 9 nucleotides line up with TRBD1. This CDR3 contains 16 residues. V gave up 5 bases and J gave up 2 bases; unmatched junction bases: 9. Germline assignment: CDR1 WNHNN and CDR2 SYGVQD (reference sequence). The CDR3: CASSQPRTGAQETQYF. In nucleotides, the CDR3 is TGCGCCAGCAGTCAACCCCGGACAGGGGCACAAGAGACCCAGTACTTC.

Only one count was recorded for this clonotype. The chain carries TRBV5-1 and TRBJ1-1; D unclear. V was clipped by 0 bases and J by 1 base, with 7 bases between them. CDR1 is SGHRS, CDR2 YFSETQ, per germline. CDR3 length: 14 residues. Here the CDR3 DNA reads TGCGCCAGCAGCTTGGATACAGCGAACACTGAAGCTTTCTTT. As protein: CASSLDTANTEAFF. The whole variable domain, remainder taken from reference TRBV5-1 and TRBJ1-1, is KAGVTQTPRYLIKTRGQQVTLSCSPISGHRSVSWYQQTPGQGLQFLFEYFSETQRNKGNFPGRFSGRQFSNSRSEMNVSTLELGDSALYLCASSLDTANTEAFFGQGTRLTVV.

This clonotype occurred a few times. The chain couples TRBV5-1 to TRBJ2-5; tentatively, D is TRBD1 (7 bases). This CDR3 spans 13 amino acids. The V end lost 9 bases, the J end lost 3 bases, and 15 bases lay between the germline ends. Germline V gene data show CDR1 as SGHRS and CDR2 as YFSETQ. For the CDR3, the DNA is TGCGCCATCCGGACCAGGGGGGAAGAGACCCAGTACTTC. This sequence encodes CAIRTRGEETQYF.

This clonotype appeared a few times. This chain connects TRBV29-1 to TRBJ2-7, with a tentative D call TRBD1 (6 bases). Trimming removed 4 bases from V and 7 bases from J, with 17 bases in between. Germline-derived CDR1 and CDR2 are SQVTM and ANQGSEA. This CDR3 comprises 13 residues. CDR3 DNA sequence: TGCAGCGTTGTAAGACAGGAAAACTTTGAGCAGTACTTC. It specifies CSVVRQENFEQYF.

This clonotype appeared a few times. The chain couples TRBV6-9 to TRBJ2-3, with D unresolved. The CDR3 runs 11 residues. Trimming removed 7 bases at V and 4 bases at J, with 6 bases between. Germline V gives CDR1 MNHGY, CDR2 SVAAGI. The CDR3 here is CASKDADTQYF. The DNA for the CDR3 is TGTGCCAGCAAGGATGCAGATACGCAGTATTTT.

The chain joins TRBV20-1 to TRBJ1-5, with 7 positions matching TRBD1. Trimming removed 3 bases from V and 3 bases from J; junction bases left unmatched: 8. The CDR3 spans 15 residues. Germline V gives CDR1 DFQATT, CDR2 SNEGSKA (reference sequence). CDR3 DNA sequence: TGCAGTGCTAGTGAACAGGGGACTAACAATCAGCCCCAGCATTTT. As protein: CSASEQGTNNQPQHF.

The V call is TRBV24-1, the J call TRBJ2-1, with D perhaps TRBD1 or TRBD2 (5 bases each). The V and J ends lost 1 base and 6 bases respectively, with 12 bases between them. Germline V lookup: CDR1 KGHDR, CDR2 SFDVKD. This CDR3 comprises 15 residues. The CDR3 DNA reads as TGTGCCACCAGTGATTTTGGGGGAGTACGCAATGAGCAGTTCTTC. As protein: CATSDFGGVRNEQFF.

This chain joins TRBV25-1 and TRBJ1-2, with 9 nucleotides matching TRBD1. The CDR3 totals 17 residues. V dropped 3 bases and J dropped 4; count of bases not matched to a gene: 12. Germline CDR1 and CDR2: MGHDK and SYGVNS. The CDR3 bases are TGTGCCAGCAGTGATCGGTGGACAGGGGATGATCCCTATGGCTACACCTTC. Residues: CASSDRWTGDDPYGYTF.

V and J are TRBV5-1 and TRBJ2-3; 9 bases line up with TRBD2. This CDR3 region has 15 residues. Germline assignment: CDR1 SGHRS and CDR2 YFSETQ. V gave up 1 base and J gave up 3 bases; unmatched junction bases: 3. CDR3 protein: CASSLRTSETDTQYF. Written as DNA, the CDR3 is TGCGCCAGCAGCTTGAGGACTAGCGAGACAGATACGCAGTATTTT. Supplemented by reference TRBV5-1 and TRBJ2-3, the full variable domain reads KAGVTQTPRYLIKTRGQQVTLSCSPISGHRSVSWYQQTPGQGLQFLFEYFSETQRNKGNFPGRFSGRQFSNSRSEMNVSTLELGDSALYLCASSLRTSETDTQYFGPGTRLTVL.

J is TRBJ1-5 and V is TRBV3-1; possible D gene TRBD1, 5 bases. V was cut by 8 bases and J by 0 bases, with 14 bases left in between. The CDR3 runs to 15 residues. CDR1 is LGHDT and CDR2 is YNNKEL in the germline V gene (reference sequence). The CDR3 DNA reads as TGTGCCAGCGGCCCGGACAAAGATAGCAATCAGCCCCAGCATTTT. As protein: CASGPDKDSNQPQHF.

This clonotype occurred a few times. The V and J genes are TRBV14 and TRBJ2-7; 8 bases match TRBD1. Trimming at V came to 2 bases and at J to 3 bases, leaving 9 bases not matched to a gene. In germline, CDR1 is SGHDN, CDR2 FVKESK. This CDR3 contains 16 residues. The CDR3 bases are TGTGCCAGCAGCCAAAGGAGGAGGACAGGGCACTACGAGCAGTACTTC. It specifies CASSQRRRTGHYEQYF.

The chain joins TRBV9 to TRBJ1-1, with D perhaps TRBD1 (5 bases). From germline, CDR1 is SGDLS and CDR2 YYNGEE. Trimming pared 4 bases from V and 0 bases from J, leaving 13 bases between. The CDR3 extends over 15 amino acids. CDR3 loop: CASSPRPTVNTEAFF. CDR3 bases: TGTGCCAGCAGCCCACGCCCGACAGTGAACACTGAAGCTTTCTTT.

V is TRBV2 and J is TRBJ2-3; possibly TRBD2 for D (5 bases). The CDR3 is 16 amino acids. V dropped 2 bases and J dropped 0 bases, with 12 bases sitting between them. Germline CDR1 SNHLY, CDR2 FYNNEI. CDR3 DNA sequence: TGTGCCAGCAGTGAATTAATCGGGGTCAGCACAGATACGCAGTATTTT. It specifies CASSELIGVSTDTQYF. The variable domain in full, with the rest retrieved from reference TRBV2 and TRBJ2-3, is EPEVTQTPSHQVTQMGQEVILRCVPISNHLYFYWYRQILGQKVEFLVSFYNNEISEKSEIFDDQFSVERPDGSNFTLKIRSTKLEDSAMYFCASSELIGVSTDTQYFGPGTRLTVL.

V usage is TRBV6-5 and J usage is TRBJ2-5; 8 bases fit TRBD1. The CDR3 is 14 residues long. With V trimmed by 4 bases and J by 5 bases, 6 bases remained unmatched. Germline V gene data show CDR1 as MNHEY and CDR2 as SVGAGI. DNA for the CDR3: TGTGCCAGCAGTTGGTCAGGGGGCTGGGAGACCCAGTACTTC. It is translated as CASSWSGGWETQYF.

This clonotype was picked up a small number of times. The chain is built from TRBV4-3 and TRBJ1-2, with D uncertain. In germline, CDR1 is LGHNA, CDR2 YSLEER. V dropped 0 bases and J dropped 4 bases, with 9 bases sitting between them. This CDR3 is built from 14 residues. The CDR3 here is CASSQEGLTYGYTF. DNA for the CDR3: TGCGCCAGCAGCCAAGAGGGTCTAACCTATGGCTACACCTTC.

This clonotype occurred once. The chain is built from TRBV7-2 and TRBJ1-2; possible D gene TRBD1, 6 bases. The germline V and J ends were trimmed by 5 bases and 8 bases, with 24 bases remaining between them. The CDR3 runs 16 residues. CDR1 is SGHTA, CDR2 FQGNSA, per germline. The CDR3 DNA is TGTGCCAGCAGCCCCACAAGGAGGACAGTCAAGACCGGCTACACCTTC. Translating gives CASSPTRRTVKTGYTF.